These T cell receptor beta chains were read from a single sample in a study of response to subunit inactivated influenza vaccine. TCRdb reanalysed the RT-PCR reads using MiXCR and keeps one entry per CDR3 protein. The sample has around 520,000 distinct CDR3 sequences; approximately 12% are singletons. Here the sequenced sample was PBMCs from blood, taken on the day of vaccination. The receptors were sampled from a man aged 50 to 59 who received an inactivated influenza vaccine. Both conserved end residues are part of each CDR3. The D gene is left open where the match is weak. The size of a clone is reported for some rows only, either as once, few or many, or as a class for expanded clones.

D gene: NA; J gene: TRBJ1-6; clone size: NA; V gene: TRBV5-1; CDR3 DNA: TGCGCCAGCAGCCCCCCCGGGGTCCAATCACCCCTCCACTTT; CDR3 protein: CASSPPGVQSPLHF
D gene: NA; J gene: TRBJ2-7; clone size: few; V gene: TRBV6-2/TRBV6-3; CDR3 DNA: TGTGCCAGCAGTTACGGGCAGGGACGGTCCTACGAGCAGTACTTC; CDR3 protein: CASSYGQGRSYEQYF
D gene: NA; J gene: TRBJ1-6; clone size: NA; V gene: TRBV12-3/TRBV12-4; CDR3 DNA: TGTGCCAGCAGAAGTTCTGCAGGCGGTTCACCCCTCCACTTT; CDR3 protein: CASRSSAGGSPLHF
D gene: NA; J gene: TRBJ2-1; clone size: few; V gene: TRBV29-1; CDR3 DNA: TGCAGCGTTGAAGATCGAAGCGCTCTAAGCTCCTACAATGAGCAGTTCTTC; CDR3 protein: CSVEDRSALSSYNEQFF
D gene: NA; J gene: TRBJ2-1; clone size: many; V gene: TRBV7-7; CDR3 DNA: TGTGCCAGCAGCTTAGGAGACAGACCTTACAATGAGCAGTTCTTC; CDR3 protein: CASSLGDRPYNEQFF
D gene: NA; J gene: TRBJ2-1; clone size: few; V gene: TRBV7-2; CDR3 DNA: TGTGCCAGCAGCTCGAGCGAAGAGAGCTCCTACAATGAGCAGTTCTTC; CDR3 protein: CASSSSEESSYNEQFF
D gene: TRBD1; J gene: TRBJ2-5; clone size: NA; V gene: TRBV20-1; CDR3 DNA: TGCAGTGCCACGGACAGGGGAGAGACCCAGTACTTC; CDR3 protein: CSATDRGETQYF
D gene: TRBD1; J gene: TRBJ2-2; clone size: few; V gene: TRBV3-1; CDR3 DNA: TGTGCCAGCAGCCACGACAGGGGCACTATCCCCGGGGAGCTGTTTTTT; CDR3 protein: CASSHDRGTIPGELFF
D gene: TRBD1; J gene: TRBJ2-2; clone size: NA; V gene: TRBV6-5; CDR3 DNA: TGTGCCAGCAGTTACTCGACTGGACAGGGAAGGTGGACCGGGGAGCTGTTTTTT; CDR3 protein: CASSYSTGQGRWTGELFF
D gene: NA; J gene: TRBJ1-2; clone size: NA; V gene: TRBV29-1; CDR3 DNA: TGCAGCGTTGAGATCGGGCCACGGAGATCGGGCGGCTACACCTTC; CDR3 protein: CSVEIGPRRSGGYTF
D gene: NA; J gene: TRBJ1-1; clone size: many; V gene: TRBV20-1; CDR3 DNA: TGCAGTGCTCGAGGGATTACAGCGGCTGCCTTT; CDR3 protein: CSARGITAAAF
D gene: NA; J gene: TRBJ2-5; clone size: NA; V gene: TRBV5-5; CDR3 DNA: TGTGCCAGCACCAAACCGGGATCGCAAGAGACCCAGTACTTC; CDR3 protein: CASTKPGSQETQYF
D gene: TRBD2; J gene: TRBJ2-3; clone size: NA; V gene: TRBV4-1; CDR3 DNA: TGCGCCAGCAGCCAACCTCGACTAGCGGGGGGTCCCGCTAGCACAGATACGCAGTATTTT; CDR3 protein: CASSQPRLAGGPASTDTQYF
D gene: NA; J gene: TRBJ2-2; clone size: few; V gene: TRBV7-2; CDR3 DNA: TGTGCCAGCAGCTTCCCCTCAGGTTTGGCCACCGGGGAGCTGTTTTTT; CDR3 protein: CASSFPSGLATGELFF
D gene: TRBD1; J gene: TRBJ1-2; clone size: NA; V gene: TRBV5-1; CDR3 DNA: TGCGCCAGCAGCGCCGGACAGGGGGCGGAGGGCTACACCTTC; CDR3 protein: CASSAGQGAEGYTF
D gene: TRBD2; J gene: TRBJ2-5; clone size: few; V gene: TRBV12-3/TRBV12-4; CDR3 DNA: TGTGCCAGCAGTGGGACTAGCGTCTGGGAGACCCAGTACTTC; CDR3 protein: CASSGTSVWETQYF
D gene: NA; J gene: TRBJ2-1; clone size: few; V gene: TRBV29-1; CDR3 DNA: TGCAGCGAGATAACAGACTCCTACAATGAGCAGTTCTTC; CDR3 protein: CSEITDSYNEQFF
D gene: TRBD2; J gene: TRBJ2-2; clone size: NA; V gene: TRBV14; CDR3 DNA: TGTGCCAGCAGCCAAGCACTAGCGGTAGACACCGGGGAGCTGTTTTTT; CDR3 protein: CASSQALAVDTGELFF
D gene: NA; J gene: TRBJ2-5; clone size: few; V gene: TRBV28; CDR3 DNA: TGTGCCAGCAGTTTCCGACTAGTGGAGACCCAGTACTTC; CDR3 protein: CASSFRLVETQYF
D gene: NA; J gene: TRBJ2-1; clone size: NA; V gene: TRBV19; CDR3 DNA: TGTGCCAGTACCGCGACTTTAGACGAGTGGTTCTTC; CDR3 protein: CASTATLDEWFF
D gene: NA; J gene: TRBJ2-5; clone size: NA; V gene: TRBV28; CDR3 DNA: TGTGCCAGCAGTTTCAGGGGCCACGAGACCCAGTACTTC; CDR3 protein: CASSFRGHETQYF
D gene: NA; J gene: TRBJ1-2; clone size: NA; V gene: TRBV12-3/TRBV12-4; CDR3 DNA: TGTGCCAGCAGTATACAGGATAACTATGGCTACACCTTC; CDR3 protein: CASSIQDNYGYTF
D gene: NA; J gene: TRBJ2-3; clone size: NA; V gene: TRBV30; CDR3 DNA: TGTGCCTGGAGTGTACTGAGGTCAATCAGAACAGATACGCAGTATTTT; CDR3 protein: CAWSVLRSIRTDTQYF
D gene: NA; J gene: TRBJ1-4; clone size: few; V gene: TRBV7-2; CDR3 DNA: TGTGCCAGCAGCTTAGAACCTGCAACTAATGAAAAACTGTTTTTT; CDR3 protein: CASSLEPATNEKLFF
D gene: NA; J gene: TRBJ1-4; clone size: NA; V gene: TRBV18; CDR3 DNA: TGTGCCAGCTCACGGGACTCAGGGCGTGGAGCTAATGAAAAACTGTTTTTT; CDR3 protein: CASSRDSGRGANEKLFF
D gene: TRBD1; J gene: TRBJ1-5; clone size: NA; V gene: TRBV7-2; CDR3 DNA: TGTGCCAGCAGCTTCAGCACCGGGACAGGGATCCAGCCCCAGCATTTT; CDR3 protein: CASSFSTGTGIQPQHF
D gene: NA; J gene: TRBJ2-1; clone size: NA; V gene: TRBV5-1; CDR3 DNA: TGCGCCAGCAGCTTGGGACTGGTGGGAGGCACCTACAATGAGCAGTTCTTC; CDR3 protein: CASSLGLVGGTYNEQFF
D gene: NA; J gene: TRBJ1-2; clone size: few; V gene: TRBV25-1; CDR3 DNA: TGTGCCAGCTCTTCCGGGGGTAGAGTCTATGGCTACACCTTC; CDR3 protein: CASSSGGRVYGYTF
D gene: TRBD1; J gene: TRBJ2-2; clone size: few; V gene: TRBV6-2/TRBV6-3; CDR3 DNA: TGTGCCAGCGCGAGGCCGGGACAGGGGGTCGGGGAGCTGTTTTTT; CDR3 protein: CASARPGQGVGELFF
D gene: TRBD1; J gene: TRBJ2-3; clone size: few; V gene: TRBV7-9; CDR3 DNA: TGTGCCAGCAGCGAAGGGGACAGGGCCCCAGATACGCAGTATTTT; CDR3 protein: CASSEGDRAPDTQYF
D gene: TRBD1; J gene: TRBJ2-7; clone size: few; V gene: TRBV7-6; CDR3 DNA: TGTGCCAGCAGCTTAGGAGCAGGGGGCAACTACGAGCAGTACTTC; CDR3 protein: CASSLGAGGNYEQYF
D gene: NA; J gene: TRBJ2-3; clone size: NA; V gene: TRBV27; CDR3 DNA: TGTGCCAGCAGTTTATCGATGGGGCCACTCTCGGATACGCAGTATTTT; CDR3 protein: CASSLSMGPLSDTQYF
D gene: NA; J gene: TRBJ2-7; clone size: NA; V gene: TRBV6-5; CDR3 DNA: TGTGCCAGCAGTTACTCGGCCCCTGGCGGCGAGCAGTACTTC; CDR3 protein: CASSYSAPGGEQYF
D gene: NA; J gene: TRBJ1-6; clone size: NA; V gene: TRBV9; CDR3 DNA: TGTGCCAGCAGAGAAGGGGAGATCTTACCCCTCCACTTT; CDR3 protein: CASREGEILPLHF
D gene: NA; J gene: TRBJ1-1; clone size: few; V gene: TRBV28; CDR3 DNA: TGTGCCAGCAGTTTACTTCTGGGGATCGGAACTGAAGCTTTCTTT; CDR3 protein: CASSLLLGIGTEAFF
D gene: TRBD2; J gene: TRBJ2-1; clone size: few; V gene: TRBV5-1; CDR3 DNA: TGCGCCAGCAGCGATACCGCGGGAGGGCCCCACAATGAGCAGTTCTTC; CDR3 protein: CASSDTAGGPHNEQFF
D gene: NA; J gene: TRBJ1-1; clone size: few; V gene: TRBV7-6; CDR3 DNA: TGTGCCAGCAGCTTTCCGGAAGGGTGGGAAGCTGAAGCTTTCTTT; CDR3 protein: CASSFPEGWEAEAFF
D gene: NA; J gene: TRBJ2-6; clone size: few; V gene: TRBV12-3/TRBV12-4; CDR3 DNA: TGTGCCAGCAGTCCTTCGGCGAAGAGCTCTGGGGCCAACGTCCTGACTTTC; CDR3 protein: CASSPSAKSSGANVLTF
D gene: TRBD1; J gene: TRBJ1-2; clone size: NA; V gene: TRBV11-2; CDR3 DNA: TGTGCCAGCAGCGTGACAGGGGCCGCTTTTGGGGGCTACACCTTC; CDR3 protein: CASSVTGAAFGGYTF
D gene: TRBD2; J gene: TRBJ2-7; clone size: few; V gene: TRBV20-1; CDR3 DNA: TGCAGTGCTAGAGGTCGGACTAGCGGGATGAACTACGAGCAGTACTTC; CDR3 protein: CSARGRTSGMNYEQYF
D gene: NA; J gene: TRBJ1-2; clone size: few; V gene: TRBV29-1; CDR3 DNA: TGCAGCGTTGCCGGAGGATCGAGGGTCGGCTACACCTTC; CDR3 protein: CSVAGGSRVGYTF
D gene: TRBD2; J gene: TRBJ2-1; clone size: many; V gene: TRBV4-2; CDR3 DNA: TGTGCCAGCAGCCAAGTTTCGGCCTGGGGGAGGGTTGAGCAGTTCTTC; CDR3 protein: CASSQVSAWGRVEQFF
D gene: NA; J gene: TRBJ1-1; clone size: NA; V gene: TRBV28; CDR3 DNA: TGTGCCAGCAGTTTTGGACAGCGGCGGAACACTGAAGCTTTCTTT; CDR3 protein: CASSFGQRRNTEAFF
D gene: TRBD1; J gene: TRBJ2-5; clone size: many; V gene: TRBV29-1; CDR3 DNA: TGCAGCGTGGAGGGACAGGGGGCTTTCGAGACCCAGTACTTC; CDR3 protein: CSVEGQGAFETQYF
D gene: NA; J gene: TRBJ2-7; clone size: NA; V gene: TRBV5-1; CDR3 DNA: TGCGCCAGCAGCCAGGGGACCGCTCGGGCGTACGAGCAGTACTTC; CDR3 protein: CASSQGTARAYEQYF
D gene: TRBD1; J gene: TRBJ2-2; clone size: NA; V gene: TRBV4-1; CDR3 DNA: TGCGCCAGCAGCCAAGGGGACAGTGACACCGGGGAGCTGTTTTTT; CDR3 protein: CASSQGDSDTGELFF